The rows below give T cell receptor beta chains drawn from one sample of a study of shared clonotypes between healthy human individuals. The assay was immunoSEQ multiplex PCR, and TCRdb's table has in-frame clones only and misses some. The data hold around 1,900,000 clones, with about 93% observed a single time. The sample consisted of naive CD8+ T cells from PBMCs. The receptor set was obtained from a young man in good health. Some clones in this sample may be carry-over from other donors' samples. The CDR3 runs from the conserved cysteine through the conserved F or W. The order of the fields is clone size, J gene, V gene, CDR3 protein. The size field is filled for only some rows; it gives once, few, many or a size class.

clone_size: -; j_call: TRBJ2-6; v_call: TRBV7-9; cdr3_aa: CASSWRASGANVLTF
clone_size: -; j_call: TRBJ2-7; v_call: TRBV4-1; cdr3_aa: CASSQHPGTGVNEQYF
clone_size: -; j_call: TRBJ2-6; v_call: TRBV7-9; cdr3_aa: CASSSLPYSGANVLTF
clone_size: -; j_call: TRBJ1-5; v_call: TRBV15; cdr3_aa: CATSSLFMENNQPQHF
clone_size: -; j_call: TRBJ1-2; v_call: TRBV6-1; cdr3_aa: CASGYREDYGYTF
clone_size: -; j_call: TRBJ2-7; v_call: TRBV9; cdr3_aa: CASSSGQGPNEQYF
clone_size: -; j_call: TRBJ2-7; v_call: TRBV27; cdr3_aa: CASSPRTGDIYEQYF
clone_size: once; j_call: TRBJ2-3; v_call: TRBV10-3; cdr3_aa: CAISLEGNTDTQYF
clone_size: -; j_call: TRBJ2-7; v_call: TRBV7-2; cdr3_aa: CASSQGARQVYEQYF
clone_size: -; j_call: TRBJ2-5; v_call: TRBV6-5; cdr3_aa: CASSYWAGGVETQYF